The sequence of this TCR beta chain was determined in a study of early T cells in non-severe SARS-CoV-2 infection. Study-level background: The input, bulk RNA from unsorted whole blood, was sequenced, and chains were unpaired.

Tagging with unique molecular identifiers was applied to individual cDNA molecules. TCRdb ran MiXCR on the 5' RACE reads and lists one entry per CDR3 protein. The repertoire includes about 29,000 distinct CDR3 sequences, 4.5% of them detected once, and around 6% sits in the top ten. The germline gives CDR1 SQVTM, CDR2 ANQGSEA. The CDR3 has 13 amino acids. The V end was cut by 5 bases, the J end by 7 bases, with 14 bases between. This clonotype has a count of ten or more. The chain is built from TRBV29-1 and TRBJ2-2; either TRBD1 or TRBD2 may supply D (6 bases each). This receptor was taken from an adult who was a healthcare worker with PCR-confirmed SARS-CoV-2 infection or an uninfected control (not recorded which). The source material was whole blood. The chain's CDR3 is CSVRLGGVGELFF. CDR3 in DNA: TGCAGCGTTAGACTCGGGGGCGTCGGGGAGCTGTTTTTT.